Each of the 8 T cell receptor beta chains below was sequenced from the same sample in a study of T-cell memory formation after mild COVID-19. Each CDR3 protein is one row after TCRdb ran MiXCR on the 5' RACE reads. The sample records 65,000 to 95,000 distinct CDR3 sequences, about 13% being singletons. What was sequenced was PBMCs or a T cell subset sorted from them (not recorded which). The receptors shown here come from a man aged 18 to 35 who had mild COVID-19 (a few samples of this study predate the infection). Cell type and time point are not known.

The rearrangement uses TRBV28 and TRBJ2-7; D gene uncertain. Trimming shortened V by 6 bases and J by 4 bases, and 16 bases separated the two germline ends. Germline CDR1 MDHEN, CDR2 SYDVKM. The CDR3 extends over 14 amino acids. The CDR3 here is CASSRRNARYEQYF. Written as DNA, the CDR3 is TGTGCCAGCAGCAGAAGGAACGCAAGGTACGAGCAGTACTTC.

This chain uses TRBV5-5 with TRBJ2-7; TRBD1 aligns across 9 bases. The CDR3 is 14 residues long. Trimming took 3 bases from V and 5 from J; bases not matched to a gene: 6. Germline V gene lookup returns CDR1 SGHKS and CDR2 YYEKEE (reference sequence). CDR3 nucleotides: TGTGCCAGCAGCTCCGGGACAGGGTCCCACGAGCAGTACGTC. This sequence encodes CASSSGTGSHEQYV.

The J gene is TRBJ1-6, the V gene TRBV4-2; 8 bases map to TRBD1. Trimming took 0 bases from V and 9 from J; bases not matched to a gene: 7. The CDR3 runs to 16 residues. The germline V gene encodes CDR1 LGHNA and CDR2 YNFKEQ. The CDR3 region has the DNA TGTGCCAGCAGCCAAGATCAGGGACAGGAGAGTTCACCCCTCCACTTT. Translating it yields CASSQDQGQESSPLHF.

The rearrangement links TRBV20-1 to TRBJ2-1; TRBD1 is a possible D gene (5 bases). With 1 base removed from V and 6 bases from J, the gap between germline ends came to 13 bases. The CDR3 length is 14 residues. Per germline, CDR1 DFQATT and CDR2 SNEGSKA (reference sequence). The CDR3 here is CSARVAGHRNEQFF. For the CDR3, the DNA is TGCAGTGCTAGAGTAGCAGGACACCGCAATGAGCAGTTCTTC.

At least ten counts were recorded for this clonotype. V usage is TRBV12-3 or TRBV12-4 and J usage is TRBJ2-7; D may be TRBD1 (5 bases). The CDR3 has 12 amino acids. The V end lost 1 base, the J end lost 5 bases, and 6 bases lay between the germline ends. CDR3 coding DNA: TGTGCCAGCAGTTTAGTAGGGGACGAGCAGTACTTC. Protein product: CASSLVGDEQYF.

This clonotype has only a few counts. V gene TRBV4-2 combines with J gene TRBJ1-2, with 7 bases fitting TRBD1. Unmatched junction bases numbered 14, after V lost 9 bases and J lost 10 bases. This CDR3 comprises 13 residues. Germline loops: CDR1 LGHNA, CDR2 YNFKEQ. The CDR3 sequence is CASGTVDQGYYTF. The CDR3 DNA reads as TGTGCCAGTGGGACAGTGGATCAGGGTTACTACACCTTC.

V gene TRBV9 combines with J gene TRBJ1-1, with 11 bases that match TRBD1. Looked up from germline, CDR1 is SGDLS and CDR2 is YYNGEE. V dropped 3 bases and J dropped 1; count of bases not matched to a gene: 2. The CDR3 consists of 15 residues. The CDR3 spells CASSEGTGGNTEAFF. The CDR3 bases are TGTGCCAGCAGCGAGGGGACAGGGGGGAACACTGAAGCTTTCTTT.

The V gene is TRBV29-1, the J gene TRBJ2-2; D possibly corresponds to TRBD1 (6 bases). V was pared by 6 bases and J by 5 bases, with 22 bases between. CDR1 and CDR2 from the germline V gene are SQVTM and ANQGSEA. The CDR3 runs 16 residues. This chain's CDR3 is CSVTGLTGFFTGELFF. The CDR3 DNA follows: TGCAGCGTAACGGGGTTAACAGGGTTTTTTACCGGGGAGCTGTTTTTT.